The subject of this entry is one TCR beta chain. The antigen is undetermined. This sample stems from a study of T cell responses to AZD1222 COVID-19 vaccine. Study-wide results and caveats: Only 6 or 7 individuals given AZD1222 were seropositive at baseline. There were repertoire samples only from the period after the peak T cell response.

TCRdb's table, derived via immunoSEQ multiplex PCR, lists solely in-frame clones and lacks some. The sample has approximately 98,000 clones, about 92% seen once. This clonotype was sampled from an adult in good health. This specimen was peripheral blood, taken on day 0 of MenACWY control vaccination.

The CDR3 region is CASSRLAGGRTGELFF. In nucleotides, the CDR3 is TGTGCCAGCAGCCGACTAGCGGGGGGGCGCACCGGGGAGCTGTTTTTT. The rearrangement links TRBV6-2 or TRBV6-3 to TRBJ2-2, with 14 bases matching TRBD2. The trim removed 6 bases at V and 4 bases at J, leaving 4 bases unmatched. Germline CDR1 is MNHEY and CDR2 is SVGEGT. The CDR3 has 16 amino acids.